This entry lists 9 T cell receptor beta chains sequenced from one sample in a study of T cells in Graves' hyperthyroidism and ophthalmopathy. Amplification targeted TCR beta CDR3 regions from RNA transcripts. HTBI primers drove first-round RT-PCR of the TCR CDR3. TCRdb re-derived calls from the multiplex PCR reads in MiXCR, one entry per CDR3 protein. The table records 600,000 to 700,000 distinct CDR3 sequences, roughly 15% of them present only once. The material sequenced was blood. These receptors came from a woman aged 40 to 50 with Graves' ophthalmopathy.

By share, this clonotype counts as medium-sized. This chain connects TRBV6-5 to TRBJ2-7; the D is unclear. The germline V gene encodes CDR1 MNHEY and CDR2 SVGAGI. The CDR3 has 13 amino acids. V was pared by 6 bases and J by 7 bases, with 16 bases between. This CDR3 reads CASSRPVVGEQYF. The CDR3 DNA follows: TGTGCCAGCAGCCGGCCCGTAGTGGGTGAGCAGTACTTC.

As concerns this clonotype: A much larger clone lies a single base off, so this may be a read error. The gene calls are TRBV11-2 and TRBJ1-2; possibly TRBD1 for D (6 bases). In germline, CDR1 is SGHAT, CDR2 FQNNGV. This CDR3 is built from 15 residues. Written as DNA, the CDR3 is TGTGCCAGCAGCATAGACCTAAACAGGGCCCATGGCTACACCTTC. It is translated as CASSIDLNRAHGYTF.

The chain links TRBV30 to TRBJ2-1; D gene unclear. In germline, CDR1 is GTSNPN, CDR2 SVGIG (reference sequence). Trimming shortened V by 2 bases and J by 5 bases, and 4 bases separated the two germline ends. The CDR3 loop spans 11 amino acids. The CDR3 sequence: CAWSRDNEQFF. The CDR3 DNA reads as TGTGCCTGGAGTCGGGACAATGAGCAGTTCTTC.

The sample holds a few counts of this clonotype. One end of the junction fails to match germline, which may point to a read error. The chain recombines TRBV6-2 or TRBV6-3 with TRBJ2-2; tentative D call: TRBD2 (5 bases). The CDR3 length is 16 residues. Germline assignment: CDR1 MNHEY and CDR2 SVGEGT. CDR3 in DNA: TGTGCCAGCAGCCACGGTTTCGGACCGAACACCGGGGAGCCGTTTTTT. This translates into CASSHGFGPNTGEPFF.

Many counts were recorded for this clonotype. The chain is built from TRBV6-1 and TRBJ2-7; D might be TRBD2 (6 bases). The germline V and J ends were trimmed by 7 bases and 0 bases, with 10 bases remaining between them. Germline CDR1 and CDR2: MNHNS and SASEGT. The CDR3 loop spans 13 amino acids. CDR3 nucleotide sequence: TGTGCCAGCAAAGTGGAGGGCTCCTACGAGCAGTACTTC. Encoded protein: CASKVEGSYEQYF.

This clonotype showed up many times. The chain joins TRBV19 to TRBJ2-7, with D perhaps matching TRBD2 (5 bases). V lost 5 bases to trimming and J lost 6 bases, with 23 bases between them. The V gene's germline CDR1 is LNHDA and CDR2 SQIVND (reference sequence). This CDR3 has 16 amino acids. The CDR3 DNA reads TGTGCCAGTAGTGCTACGGACGAGGGTGTAGTAGGCGAGCAGTACTTC. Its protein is CASSATDEGVVGEQYF.

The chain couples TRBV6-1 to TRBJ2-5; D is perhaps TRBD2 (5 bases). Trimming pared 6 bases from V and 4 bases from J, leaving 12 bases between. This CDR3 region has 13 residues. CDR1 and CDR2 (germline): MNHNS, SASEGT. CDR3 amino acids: CASRMPGGETQYF. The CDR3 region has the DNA TGTGCCAGCAGGATGCCAGGAGGAGAGACCCAGTACTTC.

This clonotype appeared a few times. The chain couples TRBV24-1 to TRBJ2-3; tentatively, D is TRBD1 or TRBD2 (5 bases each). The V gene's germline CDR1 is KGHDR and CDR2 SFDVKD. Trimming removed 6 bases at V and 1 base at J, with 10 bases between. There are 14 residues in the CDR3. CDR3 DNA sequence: TGTGCCACCAGTCGGGACCCAGGCACAGATACGCAGTATTTT. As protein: CATSRDPGTDTQYF.

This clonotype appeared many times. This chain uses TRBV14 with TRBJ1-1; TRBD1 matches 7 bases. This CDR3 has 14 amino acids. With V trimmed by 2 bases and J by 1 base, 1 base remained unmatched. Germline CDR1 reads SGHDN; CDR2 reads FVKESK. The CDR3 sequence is CASSQWDRNTEAFF. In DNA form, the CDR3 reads TGTGCCAGCAGCCAATGGGACAGGAACACTGAAGCTTTCTTT. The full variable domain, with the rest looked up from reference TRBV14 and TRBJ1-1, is EAGVTQFPSHSVIEKGQTVTLRCDPISGHDNLYWYRRVMGKEIKFLLHFVKESKQDESGMPNNRFLAERTGGTYSTLKVQPAELEDSGVYFCASSQWDRNTEAFFGQGTRLTVV.